This TCR beta chain comes out of a study of response to subunit inactivated influenza vaccine. On this clonotype itself: Its specificity is unknown.

CDR3 length: 13 amino acids. The V end lost 5 bases, the J end lost 2 bases, and 8 bases lay between the germline ends. Germline CDR1 is SGHTA and CDR2 is FQGNSA. TCRdb itself ran the RT-PCR reads through MiXCR, one entry per CDR3 protein. The sample lists about 700,000 distinct CDR3 sequences, more than 11% occurring once. Overall study findings and caveats: Every seasonal influenza vaccination brings in few new T cells, the authors suggested.

The chain recombines TRBV7-2 with TRBJ2-3, with D unclear. The clonotype originates from a man aged 50 to 60 who received an inactivated influenza vaccine. Here the sequenced sample was PBMCs from blood, taken around 15 days before vaccination. CDR3 sequence reads: CASSSSITDTQYF. CDR3 bases: TGTGCCAGCAGCAGTAGCATCACAGATACGCAGTATTTT.